The 18 T cell receptor beta chains given below trace back to one sample, sequenced in a study of technical replicates of blood from several donors. Using immunoSEQ multiplex PCR, the repertoire was profiled, and TCRdb retains in-frame clones only, with some absent. The sample has around 70,000 clones, approximately 94% seen once. The sequencing sample was made of T cells isolated from PBMCs. The origin of the receptors is a human donor in good health.

Points on this clone: One end of the junction fails to match germline, which may point to a read error. This rearrangement joins TRBV7-6 to TRBJ2-1; TRBD2 aligns across 9 bases. Germline V gives CDR1 SGHVS, CDR2 FNYEAQ. The CDR3 runs to 13 residues. This CDR3 reads CASSLAGDGEQFF. In nucleotides, the CDR3 is TGTGCCAGCAGTTTAGCGGGAGACGGTGAGCAGTTCTTC.

The J gene is TRBJ2-1, the V gene TRBV28; possible D gene TRBD1, 6 bases. V lost 3 bases and J lost 3, with 21 bases in between. This CDR3 region has 18 residues. CDR1 and CDR2 from the germline V gene are MDHEN and SYDVKM. The CDR3 DNA sequence: TGTGCCAGCAGTTTCCTTATGGGCGCAGGGGAAAACTACAATGAGCAGTTCTTC. Translating gives CASSFLMGAGENYNEQFF.

The chain joins TRBV9 to TRBJ1-2, with TRBD1 as a possible D gene (6 bases). CDR1 and CDR2 from the germline V gene are SGDLS and YYNGEE. V gave up 0 bases and J gave up 3 bases, with 18 bases separating them. This CDR3 has 17 amino acids. The CDR3 spells CASSVASGQGLDYGYTF. CDR3 bases: TGTGCCAGCAGCGTAGCTTCGGGGCAGGGGCTGGACTATGGCTACACCTTC. The complete variable domain, with remaining parts taken from reference TRBV9 and TRBJ1-2, reads DSGVTQTPKHLITATGQRVTLRCSPRSGDLSVYWYQQSLDQGLQFLIQYYNGEERAKGNILERFSAQQFPDLHSELNLSSLELGDSALYFCASSVASGQGLDYGYTFGSGTRLTVV.

This clone was picked up one time. The V and J genes are TRBV6-1 and TRBJ2-2; D is ambiguous. CDR3 length equals 14 residues. The germline CDR1 and CDR2 sequences are MNHNS and SASEGT. Trimming stripped 5 bases from V and 1 base from J, with 8 bases between. The CDR3 DNA follows: TGTGCCAGCAGTCCAGGCCGGAACACCGGGGAGCTGTTTTTT. It translates to CASSPGRNTGELFF.

The gene calls are TRBV2 and TRBJ1-5; D is unclear. Germline loops: CDR1 SNHLY, CDR2 FYNNEI. V lost 3 bases, J lost 3 bases, and 9 bases lay in between. This CDR3 region has 14 residues. The CDR3 DNA follows: TGTGCCAGCAGTGAGTCGGGATTCAATCAGCCCCAGCATTTT. It translates to CASSESGFNQPQHF.

The chain employs TRBV30 and TRBJ1-3; 9 bases line up with TRBD1. J lost 4 bases, V lost 2 bases, and 3 bases had no gene match. The CDR3 runs 14 residues. Germline CDR1 reads GTSNPN; CDR2 reads SVGIG (reference sequence). The CDR3 sequence is CAWSRGTGGNTIYF. The CDR3 DNA follows: TGTGCCTGGAGTCGGGGGACAGGGGGAAACACCATATATTTT.

The chain combines TRBV6-5 with TRBJ2-7, with D possibly TRBD1 on 5 matching bases. The CDR3 length is 13 residues. V was clipped by 2 bases and J by 5 bases, with 10 bases between them. Germline CDR1 is MNHEY and CDR2 is SVGAGI. The CDR3 here is CASSYGRVNEQYF. In DNA, the CDR3 is TGTGCCAGCAGTTACGGCAGGGTGAACGAGCAGTACTTC.

This rearrangement joins TRBV4-3 to TRBJ2-3, with D possibly being TRBD2 (6 bases). CDR1 and CDR2 (germline): LGHNA, YSLEER. Trimming left V 4 bases short and J 3 bases short, with 14 bases between. This CDR3 has 15 amino acids. The CDR3 coding sequence is TGCGCCAGCAGCCGATTAACTAGCAGAACAGATACGCAGTATTTT. Its translation is CASSRLTSRTDTQYF.

This chain joins TRBV4-1 and TRBJ2-7; D ambiguous. From germline, CDR1 is MGHRA and CDR2 YSYEKL. The germline V and J ends were trimmed by 5 bases and 2 bases, with 13 bases remaining between them. The CDR3 spans 14 residues. CDR3 protein: CASSVGHTTYEQYF. In DNA form, the CDR3 reads TGCGCCAGCAGCGTTGGGCACACCACCTACGAGCAGTACTTC.

Written as DNA, the CDR3 is TGTGCCAGCAGTTTAGGGCCGGTCTATGGCTACACCTTC. This encodes CASSLGPVYGYTF. This chain connects TRBV27 to TRBJ1-2; D is unclear. The CDR3 length is 13 residues. V dropped 2 bases and J dropped 4 bases, with 8 bases sitting between them. Germline CDR1 and CDR2: MNHEY and SMNVEV (reference sequence).

The chain joins TRBV30 to TRBJ1-2; TRBD1 matches 8 bases. The trim removed 7 bases at V and 7 bases at J, leaving 8 bases unmatched. CDR3 length: 12 residues. Germline V lookup: CDR1 GTSNPN, CDR2 SVGIG (reference sequence). CDR3 in DNA: TGTGCCTACCTGACAGGGGTTGGTGGCTACACCTTC. This translates into CAYLTGVGGYTF.

The chain uses TRBV28 and TRBJ2-7; 8 bases are a match to TRBD2. Germline lookup yields CDR1 MDHEN and CDR2 SYDVKM. V lost 6 bases and J lost 0; bases outside the gene matches: 4. CDR3 length: 14 residues. Written as DNA, the CDR3 is TGTGCCAGCAGCCCTAGCGGGTACTCCTACGAGCAGTACTTC. This codes for CASSPSGYSYEQYF.

Comments on this clone: A junction boundary mismatches the germline segment, possibly from a read error. The CDR3 loop is CASSGGLF. CDR3 DNA sequence: TGTGCCAGCAGTGGGGGCCTCTTC. The J gene is TRBJ1-2, the V gene TRBV2; the D gene is possibly TRBD1 (5 bases). The CDR3 sequence is 8 residues long. Germline loops: CDR1 SNHLY, CDR2 FYNNEI.

This chain joins TRBV28 and TRBJ1-5; 7 bases line up with TRBD1. Looked up from germline, CDR1 is MDHEN and CDR2 is SYDVKM. Losses at the gene ends were 2 bases for V and 0 bases for J; bases not matched to a gene: 7. CDR3 size: 17 residues. The CDR3: CASSLLTGKYSNQPQHF. DNA for the CDR3: TGTGCCAGCAGTTTACTGACAGGGAAGTATAGCAATCAGCCCCAGCATTTT.

CDR3 in amino acids: CASSLGGDTQYF. Written as DNA, the CDR3 is TGTGCCAGCAGCTTAGGCGGGGATACGCAGTATTTT. V and J are TRBV11-3 and TRBJ2-3; a possible D gene is TRBD2 (5 bases). The CDR3 length is 12 residues. The germline CDR1 and CDR2 sequences are SGHNT and YENEEA. V lost 1 base to trimming and J lost 6 bases, with 5 bases between them.

This clone showed up just once. The chain employs TRBV27 and TRBJ2-1; TRBD1 matches 10 bases. CDR3 length: 14 residues. The germline CDR1 and CDR2 sequences are MNHEY and SMNVEV (reference sequence). V trimming: 2 bases; J trimming: 6 bases; junction bases outside the gene matches: 1. As DNA, the CDR3 is TGTGCCAGCAGTTTAGGGACAGGGGCCAATGAGCAGTTCTTC. Residues: CASSLGTGANEQFF.

V and J are TRBV4-3 and TRBJ2-3; 12 bases fit TRBD2. Germline CDR1 LGHNA, CDR2 YSLEER. This CDR3 is 15 amino acids long. V shed 3 bases and J 5 bases; nucleotides not matched to a gene: 3. The CDR3 loop is CASSQEGLAGDTQYF. For the CDR3, the DNA is TGCGCCAGCAGCCAGGAGGGACTAGCGGGAGATACGCAGTATTTT.

This chain connects TRBV6-5 to TRBJ2-1; the match to TRBD2 covers 14 bases. Germline CDR1 and CDR2: MNHEY and SVGAGI. The CDR3 has 14 amino acids. Trimming at V came to 10 bases and at J to 7 bases, leaving 6 bases not matched to a gene. The CDR3 region has the DNA TGTGCCATAGGGGGGACTAGCGGGAGAAATGAGCAGTTCTTC. It codes for CAIGGTSGRNEQFF.